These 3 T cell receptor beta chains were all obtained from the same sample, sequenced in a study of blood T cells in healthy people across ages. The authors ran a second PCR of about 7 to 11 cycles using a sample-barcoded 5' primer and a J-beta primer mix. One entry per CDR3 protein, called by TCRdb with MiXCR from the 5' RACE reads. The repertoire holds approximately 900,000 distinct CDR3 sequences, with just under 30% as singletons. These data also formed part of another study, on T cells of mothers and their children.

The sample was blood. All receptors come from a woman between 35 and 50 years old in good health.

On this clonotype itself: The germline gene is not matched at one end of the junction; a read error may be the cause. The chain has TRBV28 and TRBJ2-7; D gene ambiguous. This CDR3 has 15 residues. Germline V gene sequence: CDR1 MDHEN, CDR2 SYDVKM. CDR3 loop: CTSNGVGSPTYEQYF. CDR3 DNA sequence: TGTACCAGCAATGGGGTTGGGTCCCCAACCTACGAGCAGTACTTC. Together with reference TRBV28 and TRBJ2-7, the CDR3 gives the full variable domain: DVKVTQSSRYLVKRTGEKVFLECVQDMDHENMFWYRQDPGLGLRLIYFSYDVKMKEKGDIPEGYSVSREKKERFSLILESASTNQTSMYLCTSNGVGSPTYEQYFGPGTRLTVT.

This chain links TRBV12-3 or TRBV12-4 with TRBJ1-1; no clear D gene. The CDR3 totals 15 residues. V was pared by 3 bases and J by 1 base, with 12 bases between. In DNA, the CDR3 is TGTGCCAGCAGTTTTTCATCCGGAAGGAACACTGAAGCTTTCTTT. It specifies CASSFSSGRNTEAFF.

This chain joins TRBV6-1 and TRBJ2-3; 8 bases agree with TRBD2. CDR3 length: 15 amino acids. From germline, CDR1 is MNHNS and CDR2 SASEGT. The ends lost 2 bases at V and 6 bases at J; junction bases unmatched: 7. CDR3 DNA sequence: TGTGCCAGCAGTGAACGGCGGGGGGAGGGGGATACGCAGTATTTT. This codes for CASSERRGEGDTQYF.